This T cell receptor beta chain was documented in a study of cytomegalovirus exposure and HLA in healthy donors. With 60 Vbeta and 13 Jbeta primers, the PCR was carried out. Produced via immunoSEQ multiplex PCR; TCRdb's table is partial and in-frame only. The data show tens of thousands of clones, 70% to 80% seen once. There are 10 residues in the CDR3. Per germline, CDR1 SNHLY and CDR2 FYNNEI. Trimming took off 7 bases at V and 4 bases at J, with 4 bases between the two ends. The V call is TRBV2, the J call TRBJ1-1; D uncertain. The receptor was isolated from a woman between 40 and 55 years old in good health and CMV-seropositive. The material sequenced was PBMCs. The CDR3 here is CASIVTEAFF. DNA of the CDR3: TGTGCCAGCATCGTCACTGAAGCTTTCTTT.